These T cell receptor beta chains were read from a single sample in a study of Graves' ophthalmopathy and Graves' hyperthyroidism. TCRdb reanalysed the multiplex PCR reads using MiXCR and keeps one entry per CDR3 protein. In the table there are about 390,000 distinct CDR3 sequences, 15% to 19% of which are singletons. Material for sequencing was peripheral blood. These receptors were taken from a woman younger than 30 with stable Graves' hyperthyroidism. The CDR3 runs from the conserved cysteine through the conserved F or W. D genes are given only for firm matches. Rows may omit the clone size; those that give it use once, few, many or a size class.

J,D,V,size,DNA,CDR3
TRBJ1-5,-,TRBV2,many,TGTGCCAGCAACTACAGGGAAGGGAACGGTCAGCCCCAGCATTTT,CASNYREGNGQPQHF
TRBJ2-7,TRBD1,TRBV24-1,few,TGTGCCACCAGTCTCTCGACAGGGGGCTTAGCCGAGCAGTACTTC,CATSLSTGGLAEQYF
TRBJ2-7,-,TRBV27,many,TGTGCCAGCAGTTTATCGGCGGGGACATCCTACGAGCAGTACTTC,CASSLSAGTSYEQYF
TRBJ2-5,TRBD1,TRBV9,many,TGTGCCAGCAGCCGTAGGACAGGGGAGACCCAGTACTTC,CASSRRTGETQYF
TRBJ2-7,-,TRBV11-2,-,TGTGCCAGCAGCGACGGAGGGGGATCCTACGAGCAGTACTTC,CASSDGGGSYEQYF
TRBJ2-7,-,TRBV4-1,-,TGCGCCAGCAGCGAGTCCCACAGGGAGGTTGGAGAGCAGTACTTC,CASSESHREVGEQYF
TRBJ2-2,-,TRBV6-2/TRBV6-3,many,TGTGCCAGCACGAGACCGAACACCGGGGAGCTGTTTTTT,CASTRPNTGELFF
TRBJ2-7,TRBD2,TRBV12-3/TRBV12-4,many,TGTGCCAGCATCCCGGGGGGGAGCTCCTACGAGCAGTACTTC,CASIPGGSSYEQYF
TRBJ2-2,-,TRBV12-3/TRBV12-4,many,TGTGCCAGCAGTTTCGGGGGGAGGGGGCGGACCGGGGAGCTGTTTTTT,CASSFGGRGRTGELFF
TRBJ2-5,-,TRBV7-9,many,TGTGCCAGCAGCACAGCCGGGGTCCAAGAGACCCAGTACTTC,CASSTAGVQETQYF
TRBJ2-5,-,TRBV6-1,many,TGTGCCAGCAGTGAAGGCATCCAAGAGACCCAGTACTTC,CASSEGIQETQYF
TRBJ2-2,-,TRBV19,few,TGTGCCAGTAGTCTTTCTTGGGGGATGTCCACCGGGGAGCTGTTTTTT,CASSLSWGMSTGELFF
TRBJ2-2,TRBD1,TRBV19,few,TGTGCCAGTATGGCCGTGGGACAGGGGCGCGGTACCGGGGAGCTGTTTTTT,CASMAVGQGRGTGELFF
TRBJ2-2,-,TRBV19,few,TGTGCCAGTAGTATAGGGAAGGGATCAACGACCGGGGAGCTGTTTTTT,CASSIGKGSTTGELFF
TRBJ1-3,-,TRBV20-1,many,TGCAGTGCTAGAGGGGATTATGGAAACACCATATATTTT,CSARGDYGNTIYF
TRBJ1-1,TRBD1,TRBV29-1,-,TGCAGCGTTGGGGACAGGGGTTATCCTGAAGCTTTCTTT,CSVGDRGYPEAFF
TRBJ1-1,TRBD1,TRBV13,many,TGTGCCAGCGGAGCAGGGACAGATGAAGCTTTCTTT,CASGAGTDEAFF
TRBJ1-2,-,TRBV24-1,many,TGTGCCACCAGTGGTGCGGGGAAATGGGGGTCTGGATATGGCTACACCTTC,CATSGAGKWGSGYGYTF
TRBJ2-7,TRBD1,TRBV5-1,few,TGCGCCAGCAGCGAAGGGACAGGGGGCGTCTACGAGCAGTACTTC,CASSEGTGGVYEQYF
TRBJ1-2,TRBD1,TRBV7-8,many,TGTGCCAGCAGCTTACTGGTCCGAGGACAGGGTGTCTATGGCTACATCTTC,CASSLLVRGQGVYGYIF
TRBJ2-5,-,TRBV9,many,TGTGCCAGCAGCGTAGCTCCGACGGGGACCCAGTACTTC,CASSVAPTGTQYF
TRBJ1-1,-,TRBV7-9,-,TGTGCCAGCAGCTTAGTACTCCCGAACACTGAAGCTTTCTTT,CASSLVLPNTEAFF
TRBJ2-7,TRBD1,TRBV27,many,TGTGCCAGCGGCTCGGGACAGAGCTCCTACGAGCAGTACTTC,CASGSGQSSYEQYF
TRBJ2-5,-,TRBV27,many,TGTGCCAGCAGCTTACGGGGGGTCGGGACAGGACAACAAGAGACCCAGTACTTC,CASSLRGVGTGQQETQYF
TRBJ2-7,-,TRBV29-1,-,TGCAGCGTTGAAGATCAGGGGCGCGCCTACGAGCAGTACTTC,CSVEDQGRAYEQYF